The entry below gives a single T cell receptor beta chain sequence along with its context. Its target antigen remains unknown. Base quality data are lacking; no much larger clone is found one base away. The library was made by the immunoSEQ multiplex PCR assay. A mixture of 60 forward primers for TCR Vbeta segments and 13 reverse primers for TCR Jbeta segments was used in the multiplex PCR. Amplification of the CDR3 region of rearranged TCR beta genes was performed with a multiplex PCR assay on genomic DNA. The Illumina HiSeq System was used to sequence the amplified TCR beta libraries as 87-base-pair reads. As for the authors' bioinformatics: Across the 600 to 700 repertoires, a later analysis counted some 80 million unique TCR beta chains, roughly 11 million of which were shared by at least two donors. To remove PCR and sequencing errors, raw reads were error-corrected and collapsed into unique sequences using a nearest-neighbor algorithm that merged closely related sequences. V, D and J gene segments were assigned by aligning CDR3 sequences to IMGT reference sequences. Each retained sequence needed at least a six-nucleotide match to both a V gene segment and a J gene segment. Rearrangements were classified as productive when the CDR3 lacked stop codons and remained in frame with V and J, and all other rearrangements were classified as non-productive. Following IMGT convention, CDR3 was defined as the stretch from the second conserved V-encoded cysteine up to the conserved J-encoded phenylalanine. Sequences without an unambiguous match to a single V gene segment were excluded from the earlier analysis of a few hundred of the donors. In an earlier analysis of around 590 of the donors, a V segment was called functional when productive rearrangements were above 56.7%, and segregating when the standard deviation between donors exceeded 5%. A statistical classification framework was built for diagnosing cytomegalovirus status from the catalog of TCR beta chain sequences. In a later analysis, V and J genes were assigned by comparing TCR nucleotide sequences against IMGT/GENE-DB human TR gene sequences. The TCRdist pipeline was used in a later analysis to assign CDR3 sequences and most-parsimonious VDJ recombination scenarios. A later analysis defined each TCR beta chain by its CDR3 amino acid sequence plus V-gene family, and excluded reads lacking a unique V-gene family. As a way to deal with suspected cross-contamination and a sequencing artifact, a later analysis dropped 500 to 700 nucleotide sequences that were highly shared and had low generation probability. A later analysis calculated a clonal expansion index for each public chain from normalized within-repertoire ranks of inferred template counts. Generation probabilities in a later analysis came from a VDJ recombination model fitted to out-of-frame rearrangements, and those results were checked against IGoR. In a later analysis, TCR-TCR, TCR-HLA and TCR-CMV co-occurrence was scored with hypergeometric tests, and a repertoire-size bias correction was applied to TCR pairs. A later analysis estimated false discovery rates by permuting HLA or CMV assignments 20 times. In a later analysis, co-occurring TCRs were grouped using DBSCAN, with TCRdist sequence similarity added in when clustering inside HLA-allele-positive subsets. Co-occurrence clustering excluded repertoires with fewer than 30,000 or more than 120,000 public chains, plus five with anomalous nucleotide sharing. What TCRdb holds here is the immuneACCESS table cut down to in-frame rearrangements. Part of the clones is not present; checked against another copy, under half of the missing clones reflect an unresolved V gene, and the others are unexplained. V and J calls and clone size come straight from that table; D and trimming were deduced from the DNA. Counted in this sample were approximately 180,000 clones; roughly 80% of them appeared once. The top ten constitute less than 15% of the sample.

The sample is drawn from a study of cytomegalovirus exposure and HLA in healthy donors (dated by TCRdb to about 2017). At the level of the whole study: According to an earlier analysis of several hundred of the donors, about 190 million T cells yielded 120 million or so unique TCR beta sequences and more than 250 Gb of sequence data. An early release covering some 640 HLA-typed donors comprised approximately 300 gigabases of sequencing data and tens of millions of unique TCR sequences. Of the roughly 400 genotyped donors, 65% to 90% were placed in the genetic ancestry cluster associated with self-reported Caucasian donors. The aim of the study was to test whether cataloging public T cell receptors could identify signatures of past pathogen exposure. The study used immunosequencing to profile the T cell repertoires of several hundred subjects and linked those repertoires to cytomegalovirus serostatus. Along with the approximately 670-subject first cohort, a separate validation cohort of around 120 different subjects was used. The study combined high-throughput TCR immunosequencing, statistical association of individual TCRs with disease status, and machine learning to predict cytomegalovirus infection status. In a later analysis, previously published TCR beta repertoires from roughly 710 donors were re-analyzed and high-resolution HLA genotyping was added so that TCR occurrence patterns could be studied. Rather than drawing on any new phenotypic data, the later analysis identified candidate immune exposures from TCR beta sequences and the way those sequences occurred across donors. In an earlier analysis of 500 to 650 of the donors, high-throughput TCR beta sequencing was used to judge whether each TCR beta V gene segment behaved as functional or pseudogenic. Donor age, sex, ethnicity and CMV serostatus were collected together with the repertoire data. A later genetic analysis took genome-wide SNP genotypes for about 55% of the 666 donors and used that subset as a discovery cohort. Every repertoire in the discovery cohort had been generated on one and the same sequencing platform. HLA typing included class I and class II loci at four-digit resolution. Typing coverage varied by locus: about 629-630 donors for A, B, C, DRB1 and DQB1; approximately 560 for DQA1; some 610 for DPA1; around 450 for DPB1. A handful of DR-DQ haplotypes were handled as single units for association and clustering because linkage in the cohort was strong. Across approximately 400 genotyped donors of the cohort, an average of roughly 250,000 unique TCR beta nucleotide sequences per donor were sequenced, and 15% to 20% of those sequences were non-productive. Paper-wide results and their limitations: Three of the identified cytomegalovirus-associated TCR beta chains were confirmed in vitro to be specific for cytomegalovirus antigens. CMV serostatus was the only immune exposure information available for the cohort. Because some donors lacked HLA typing at each locus, the association tests relied only on the typed subset. Linkage disequilibrium might explain the correlated functional status among segregating V segments, but an unknown experimental factor could not be ruled out. Most TCR sequences were observed very rarely across donors, whereas some public TCRs were present in many individuals. Cytomegalovirus status was reported to be diagnosed by the classifier with high specificity and sensitivity in both the original and validation cohorts. The presence/absence analyses assumed that sequencing depth was roughly uniform across donors, and that assumption may not be true. The study listed 150 to 200 TCR beta chains as associated with cytomegalovirus. In a later genetic analysis, a missense DCLRE1C variant was associated with V-gene and J-gene trimming of TCR beta chains, and the association was replicated in an independent cohort. Several of the top co-occurrence clusters appeared to be linked to parvovirus B19, influenza, CMV and Epstein-Barr virus, according to a later analysis. The 87-base-pair reads could not distinguish some IMGT-functional V segments, including TRBV6-2 and TRBV6-3, so those segments were excluded. According to the authors, the approach could potentially be generalized to other disease states and immunological phenotypes. Because counts were too low, roughly 16 rarely observed V segments, including chromosome 9 orphons, were excluded from the earlier analysis of 587 of the donors. In a later analysis, most CMV-associated TCR beta chains were found to appear HLA-restricted, with HLA associations seemingly driven largely by CMV exposure. This cohort had only TCR beta chains sequenced, and the lack of alpha or paired-chain data limited which features could be detected. Strong co-occurrence of HLA alleles, especially DR and DQ, made assigning TCR associations to individual alleles difficult. According to a later analysis, TCR association rates differed among HLA loci, with DRB1 alleles showing the most associated TCRs and HLA-C alleles showing the fewest. Broadly in line with IMGT annotations, most TCR beta V segments showed up in productive rearrangements about 87% or about 30% of the time in an earlier analysis of some 590 of the donors. According to a later genetic analysis, donors in an Asian-associated ancestry cluster had fewer N-insertions in productive TCRs than the approximately 630-donor mean. Specific HLA alleles were associated with roughly 17,000 TCR beta sequences at a false discovery rate of 0.05 in a later analysis. A group of highly shared sequence variants was considered likely to be a technical artifact of the sequencing pipeline. A further reported finding was that TCR beta sequences accurately predicted the HLA-A and HLA-B alleles for most subjects in the first cohort. A later analysis found that HLA-associated TCR beta chains were more clonally expanded and had lower generation probabilities than equally common non-associated chains.

The cohort consisted of fewer than 700 healthy bone marrow donors. Cohort members were all nominally healthy when sampled, although unrecorded immune exposures were likely present. The donor was CMV seropositive and was included in the group of approximately 310 seropositive cohort members. A peripheral blood sample was collected from each donor, and TCR beta sequencing was performed on peripheral blood mononuclear cells. Genomic DNA was extracted from the blood cell samples with the Qiagen DNeasy Blood Extraction Kit. Trimming removed 0 bases from V and 7 bases from J; the gene matches leave 7 bases unexplained. The germline V gene (reference sequence) yields LNHNV for CDR1 and YYDKDF for CDR2. The CDR3, from cysteine to phenylalanine, totals 16 residues. Only CDR3 DNA remains: 48 bases, in frame from the first base.

The chain couples TRBV15 to TRBJ2-1; 9 nucleotides in the junction match TRBD1. Sequenced sample: PBMCs. The receptor's source is a woman aged 45-65 years in good health and CMV-seropositive. The sequence in DNA is TGTGCCACCAGCAGAGATAGAAAACAGGGGGCTAATGAGCAGTTCTTC. It translates as CATSRDRKQGANEQFF. Outside the CDR3, residues come from the reference TRBV15 and TRBJ2-1 proteins, so the full variable domain is: DAMVIQNPRYQVTQFGKPVTLSCSQTLNHNVMYWYQQKSSQAPKLLFHYYDKDFNNEADTPDNFQSRRPNTSFCFLDIRSPGLGDTAMYLCATSRDRKQGANEQFFGPGTRLTVL.